This TCR beta chain stems from a study of blood T cell repertoires in COVID-19. The overall study: Specimens from acute and convalescent COVID-19 originated in the United States, Italy and Spain. The cDNA or gDNA used as material had been derived from T cells, B-cell-depleted T cells, or PBMCs.

The table lists this clone with a few counts. Cohorts were determined from participant-reported clinical history. Among Cohort 3 donors, those recovered had two negative PCRs, clearance, or symptom resolution. Produced via immunoSEQ multiplex PCR; TCRdb's table is partial and in-frame only. The sample carries about 400,000 clones, 87% recorded once. This TCR derives from a woman aged 25 to 39 who had recovered from COVID-19. The sample taken for sequencing was PBMCs or T cells enriched from blood (not recorded which).

CDR3 coding DNA: TGTGCCAGCAGCGGGGGCCCCTACGAGCAGTACTTC. Protein product: CASSGGPYEQYF. This chain links TRBV7-9 with TRBJ2-7, with D tentatively TRBD1 (6 bases). Per germline, CDR1 SEHNR and CDR2 FQNEAQ (reference sequence). Trimming shortened V by 5 bases and J by 2 bases, and 7 bases separated the two germline ends. This CDR3 is built from 12 residues.